This T cell receptor (beta chain) emerged from a study of OX40 agonist ivuxolimab in advanced cancers. Study-level information: Dose-escalation patients had hepatocellular carcinoma, melanoma, renal cell or head and neck cancer. Partial response was recorded in three patients: one hepatocellular carcinoma and two cutaneous melanoma cases. Study-level points and caveats: Those patients achieving a partial response at 0.1-3.0 mg/kg showed among the lowest clonal expansion. The study did not work out the antigen specificity of the expanded peripheral T cells.

The repertoire was sequenced with immunoSEQ multiplex PCR; TCRdb's copy has only in-frame clones and lacks some. The sample records some 87,000 clones, 94% being singletons. Points on this clone: Its cognate antigen is unknown.

Germline CDR1 and CDR2: MNHEY and SMNVEV (reference sequence). The CDR3 extends over 14 amino acids. V was clipped by 5 bases and J by 5 bases; unmatched bases: 6. This specimen was CD4+ or CD8+ T cells sorted from blood, taken in a trial of the OX40 agonist ivuxolimab. The TCR sequence derives from an adult with an advanced solid tumor such as melanoma, head and neck, liver or kidney cancer. The gene calls are TRBV27 and TRBJ2-3; 8 nucleotides align to TRBD2. CDR3: CASSPGLGRDTQYF. For the CDR3, the DNA is TGTGCCAGCAGTCCGGGACTAGGGCGAGATACGCAGTATTTT.